Below, 17 T cell receptor beta chains from the same sample are listed, as sequenced in a study of T cell responses to AZD1222 COVID-19 vaccine. Profiling relied on immunoSEQ multiplex PCR, and the TCRdb table lists in-frame clones only, not all of them. The sample includes fewer than 150,000 clones, about 90% of them seen just once. The starting material was peripheral blood, obtained on day 0 of AZD1222 vaccination. Source of these receptors: an adult in good health.

This chain connects TRBV7-9 to TRBJ1-2; 7 positions agree with TRBD1. This CDR3 is 18 amino acids long. The germline gives CDR1 SEHNR, CDR2 FQNEAQ (reference sequence). V dropped 2 bases and J dropped 1; count of bases not matched to a gene: 13. CDR3 in DNA: TGTGCCAGCAGCTTAAATATTGCCGGACAGGAGGATAACTATGGCTACACCTTC. Its translation is CASSLNIAGQEDNYGYTF.

The chain uses TRBV7-9 and TRBJ1-2; unclear D gene. Trimming shortened V by 0 bases and J by 6 bases, and 11 bases separated the two germline ends. The CDR3 totals 14 residues. Germline assignment: CDR1 SEHNR and CDR2 FQNEAQ (reference sequence). The DNA of the CDR3 is TGTGCCAGCAGCTTAGCAAGTTCGGGAAATGGCTACACCTTC. Amino acids: CASSLASSGNGYTF.

The chain carries TRBV7-9 and TRBJ1-1; 10 nucleotides agree with TRBD1. V dropped 6 bases and J dropped 5; count of bases not matched to a gene: 12. Germline assignment: CDR1 SEHNR and CDR2 FQNEAQ (reference sequence). The CDR3 has 16 amino acids. CDR3 in DNA: TGTGCCAGCAGTGCCCAATCCGGGACAGGGGAAACTGAAGCTTTCTTT. It specifies CASSAQSGTGETEAFF.

The gene calls are TRBV6-5 and TRBJ1-1; no clear D. CDR3 length: 14 amino acids. Per the germline V gene, CDR1 is MNHEY and CDR2 is SVGAGI. V shed 0 bases and J shed 7 bases, with 12 bases lying between them. In DNA, the CDR3 is TGTGCCAGCAGTTACTCGATGACCCGGGGTGAAGCTTTCTTT. It encodes CASSYSMTRGEAFF.

The CDR3 protein is CASRQFPYEQYF. The CDR3 DNA reads as TGTGCCAGTAGACAGTTTCCCTACGAGCAGTACTTC. The gene calls are TRBV27 and TRBJ2-7; D is possibly TRBD1 (5 bases). The length of the CDR3 is 12 residues. V was shortened by 9 bases and J by 2 bases, with 11 bases between the two germline ends. Germline CDR1 is MNHEY and CDR2 is SMNVEV (reference sequence).

The chain carries TRBV5-1 and TRBJ1-6; D is perhaps TRBD1 (6 bases). Per germline, CDR1 SGHRS and CDR2 YFSETQ. The CDR3 sequence is 14 residues long. Between the trimmed V and J ends, which lost 0 bases and 11 bases, there was a span of 12 bases. CDR3 in amino acids: CASSLGGPGAPLHF. Written as DNA, the CDR3 is TGCGCCAGCAGCTTGGGGGGGCCGGGGGCACCCCTCCACTTT.

This chain uses TRBV29-1 with TRBJ1-5, with D possibly matching TRBD1 (5 bases). CDR1 and CDR2 from the germline V gene are SQVTM and ANQGSEA. V dropped 2 bases and J dropped 6 bases, with 11 bases sitting between them. The CDR3 loop spans 13 amino acids. The CDR3 is CSVEQGRGQPQHF. The CDR3 DNA reads as TGCAGCGTTGAACAGGGTCGTGGTCAGCCCCAGCATTTT.

This clone appeared a single time. The chain has TRBV6-1 and TRBJ2-7; a weak D match, TRBD2 (5 bases). Between the trimmed V and J ends, which lost 2 bases and 1 base, there was a span of 15 bases. The CDR3 totals 16 residues. Germline lookup yields CDR1 MNHNS and CDR2 SASEGT. The CDR3: CASSEIGGHTSYEQYF. The CDR3 DNA reads TGTGCCAGCAGTGAAATCGGAGGCCATACATCCTACGAGCAGTACTTC.

The J gene is TRBJ2-7, the V gene TRBV9; maybe TRBD1 (6 bases). CDR3 length equals 14 residues. Trimming pared 0 bases from V and 7 bases from J, leaving 14 bases between. Looked up from germline, CDR1 is SGDLS and CDR2 is YYNGEE. The CDR3 region has the DNA TGTGCCAGCAGCGTAGCGGACAGTCTACAGGAGCAGTACTTC. It specifies CASSVADSLQEQYF. Using reference TRBV9 and TRBJ2-7 for the parts outside the CDR3, the full variable domain is DSGVTQTPKHLITATGQRVTLRCSPRSGDLSVYWYQQSLDQGLQFLIQYYNGEERAKGNILERFSAQQFPDLHSELNLSSLELGDSALYFCASSVADSLQEQYFGPGTRLTVT.

This rearrangement joins TRBV13 to TRBJ2-7; a weak D match, TRBD1 (6 bases). This CDR3 spans 15 amino acids. CDR1 and CDR2 (germline): PRHDT, FYEKMQ (reference sequence). V was clipped by 4 bases and J by 2 bases, with 15 bases between them. In nucleotides, the CDR3 is TGTGCCAGCAGCTCCGGGACAAGCTTAACCTACGAGCAGTACTTC. It is translated as CASSSGTSLTYEQYF.

The chain links TRBV4-1 to TRBJ2-2; TRBD2 matches at 7 bases. Germline V CDR1 and CDR2: MGHRA, YSYEKL. This CDR3 comprises 18 residues. V shed 4 bases and J 3 bases; nucleotides not matched to a gene: 14. This CDR3 reads CASSLSGAGVGDTGELFF. DNA of the CDR3: TGCGCCAGCAGCCTATCTGGTGCGGGAGTGGGAGACACCGGGGAGCTGTTTTTT.

The chain is built from TRBV12-3 or TRBV12-4 and TRBJ1-1; D might be TRBD1 (6 bases). The CDR3 loop spans 13 amino acids. Trimming left V 6 bases short and J 7 bases short, with 15 bases between. In DNA form, the CDR3 reads TGTGCCAGCAGCTTGGGGGCAGAGGGTGAAGCTTTCTTT. This codes for CASSLGAEGEAFF.

The rearrangement links TRBV7-9 to TRBJ1-2, with no clear D. CDR3 length: 15 residues. Germline V CDR1 and CDR2: SEHNR, FQNEAQ (reference sequence). V was cut by 2 bases and J by 8 bases, with 18 bases left in between. CDR3 sequence: CASSLSTSASRGYTF. The CDR3 DNA follows: TGTGCCAGCAGCTTAAGTACGTCAGCCAGTCGGGGCTACACCTTC.

This clone was seen once. The CDR3 protein is CASSPPGDRIYEQYF. The CDR3 coding sequence is TGTGCCAGCAGTCCACCCGGGGACAGGATTTACGAGCAGTACTTC. The J gene is TRBJ2-7, the V gene TRBV28, with TRBD1 identical over 8 bases. The trim removed 5 bases at V and 4 bases at J, leaving 10 bases unmatched. Looked up from germline, CDR1 is MDHEN and CDR2 is SYDVKM. The CDR3 spans 15 residues. Complete variable domain (other parts from reference TRBV28 and TRBJ2-7): DVKVTQSSRYLVKRTGEKVFLECVQDMDHENMFWYRQDPGLGLRLIYFSYDVKMKEKGDIPEGYSVSREKKERFSLILESASTNQTSMYLCASSPPGDRIYEQYFGPGTRLTVT.

The gene calls are TRBV7-9 and TRBJ2-2; 9 positions match TRBD1. This CDR3 spans 15 amino acids. J gave up 4 bases and V 5 bases, and 5 bases lay outside the gene matches. The germline V gene encodes CDR1 SEHNR and CDR2 FQNEAQ (reference sequence). The CDR3 DNA reads as TGTGCCAGCAGCACGTACAGGGGGCTCACCGGGGAGCTGTTTTTT. Translated, it gives CASSTYRGLTGELFF. Together with reference TRBV7-9 and TRBJ2-2, the CDR3 gives the full variable domain: DTGVSQNPRHKITKRGQNVTFRCDPISEHNRLYWYRQTLGQGPEFLTYFQNEAQLEKSRLLSDRFSAERPKGSFSTLEIQRTEQGDSAMYLCASSTYRGLTGELFFGEGSRLTVL.

V gene TRBV5-6 combines with J gene TRBJ1-5; D gene unclear. CDR3 length equals 13 residues. V was shortened by 0 bases and J by 6 bases, with 7 bases between the two germline ends. Germline CDR1 and CDR2: SGHDT and YYEEEE. CDR3 nucleotide sequence: TGTGCCAGCAGCTTGGCCGCGGTTCAGCCCCAGCATTTT. Translating it yields CASSLAAVQPQHF. The variable domain in full, completed from reference TRBV5-6 and TRBJ1-5, reads DAGVTQSPTHLIKTRGQQVTLRCSPKSGHDTVSWYQQALGQGPQFIFQYYEEEERQRGNFPDRFSGHQFPNYSSELNVNALLLGDSALYLCASSLAAVQPQHFGDGTRLSIL.

The table lists this clone with a few counts. This rearrangement joins TRBV19 to TRBJ1-1; D gene uncertain. The V gene lost 3 bases and the J gene lost 1 base, with 12 bases spanning the gap. The CDR3 runs 15 residues. Germline CDR1 and CDR2: LNHDA and SQIVND (reference sequence). In nucleotides, the CDR3 is TGTGCCAGTAGTATCAATGGCAGCCCGAACACTGAAGCTTTCTTT. It yields the protein CASSINGSPNTEAFF.